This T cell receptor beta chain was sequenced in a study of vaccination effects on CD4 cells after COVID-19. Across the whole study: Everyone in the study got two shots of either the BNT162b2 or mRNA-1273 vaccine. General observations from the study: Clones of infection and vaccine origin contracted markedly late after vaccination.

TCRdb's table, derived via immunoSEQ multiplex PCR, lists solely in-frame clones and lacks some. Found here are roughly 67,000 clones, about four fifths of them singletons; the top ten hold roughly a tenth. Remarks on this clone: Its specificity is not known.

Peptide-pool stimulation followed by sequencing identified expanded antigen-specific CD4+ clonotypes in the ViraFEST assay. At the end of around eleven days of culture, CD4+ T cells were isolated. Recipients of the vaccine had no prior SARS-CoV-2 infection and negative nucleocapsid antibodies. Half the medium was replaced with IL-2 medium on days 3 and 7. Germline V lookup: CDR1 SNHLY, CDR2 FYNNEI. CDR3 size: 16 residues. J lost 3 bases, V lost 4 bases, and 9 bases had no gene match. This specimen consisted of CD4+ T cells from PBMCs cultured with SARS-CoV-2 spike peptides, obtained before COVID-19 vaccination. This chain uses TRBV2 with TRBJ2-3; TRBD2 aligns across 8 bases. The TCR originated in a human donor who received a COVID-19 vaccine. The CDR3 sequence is CASSARSGGGTDTQYF. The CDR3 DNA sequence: TGTGCCAGCAGTGCAAGGAGCGGGGGAGGGACAGATACGCAGTATTTT.